One sample yielded the 26 T cell receptor beta chains listed below, sequenced in a study of OX40 agonist ivuxolimab in advanced cancers. Measured with immunoSEQ multiplex PCR; TCRdb has only the in-frame clones, and not every one. The table shows roughly 50,000 clones, with over 75% occurring only once. Sequencing was performed on CD4+ or CD8+ T cells sorted from blood, taken in a trial of the OX40 agonist ivuxolimab. The receptors stem from an adult with an advanced solid tumor such as melanoma, head and neck, liver or kidney cancer.

The chain combines TRBV28 with TRBJ1-5; D gene unclear. Germline CDR1 reads MDHEN; CDR2 reads SYDVKM. Trimming removed 4 bases at V and 3 bases at J, with 4 bases between. This CDR3 is 12 amino acids long. CDR3 protein: CASSSNNQPQHF. Written as DNA, the CDR3 is TGTGCCAGCAGTTCGAACAATCAGCCCCAGCATTTT.

This clone was observed a single time. The rearrangement uses TRBV9 and TRBJ1-3; D is ambiguous. V dropped 5 bases and J dropped 0 bases, with 12 bases sitting between them. Germline CDR1 SGDLS, CDR2 YYNGEE. The CDR3 covers 15 residues. This CDR3 is CASSRTVSSGNTIYF. For the CDR3, the DNA is TGTGCCAGCAGTCGCACAGTAAGCTCTGGAAACACCATATATTTT.

V is TRBV7-9 and J is TRBJ1-2; the match to TRBD1 covers 8 bases. The CDR3 sequence is 14 residues long. The V gene end was trimmed by 3 bases and the J gene end by 6 bases; junction bases not matched to a gene: 6. Germline CDR1 SEHNR, CDR2 FQNEAQ (reference sequence). CDR3 sequence: CASSFQTGVDGYTF. The CDR3 DNA reads TGTGCCAGCAGCTTCCAGACAGGGGTGGATGGCTACACCTTC.

The gene calls are TRBV27 and TRBJ2-7; D remains unclear. The CDR3 extends over 13 amino acids. V was pared by 9 bases and J by 9 bases, with 21 bases between. CDR1 MNHEY and CDR2 SMNVEV come from the germline V gene (reference sequence). CDR3 loop: CARKGGLLCGQYF. The CDR3 bases are TGTGCCAGAAAGGGTGGTCTTCTTTGCGGGCAGTACTTC.

The chain employs TRBV6-1 and TRBJ1-2; D is perhaps TRBD1 (6 bases). The germline V gene has CDR1 MNHNS and CDR2 SASEGT. This CDR3 contains 14 residues. The germline V and J ends were trimmed by 5 bases and 4 bases, with 14 bases remaining between them. The CDR3 is CASSIGTGSYGYTF. The CDR3 DNA sequence: TGTGCCAGCAGTATAGGCACAGGGAGCTATGGCTACACCTTC.

V is TRBV7-6 and J is TRBJ2-5; D is ambiguous. Trimming shortened V by 4 bases and J by 4 bases, and 13 bases separated the two germline ends. This CDR3 contains 14 residues. From germline, CDR1 is SGHVS and CDR2 FNYEAQ. The CDR3 here is CASSSTPKAETQYF. CDR3 DNA: TGTGCCAGCAGCTCCACACCAAAGGCAGAGACCCAGTACTTC.

This chain uses TRBV19 with TRBJ2-2; weak D call: TRBD2 (5 bases). Trimming pared 6 bases from V and 7 bases from J, leaving 15 bases between. The CDR3 runs 14 residues. Germline values: CDR1 LNHDA, CDR2 SQIVND (reference sequence). The CDR3 reads CASRGDSLGGELFF. The CDR3 nucleotides are TGTGCCAGTAGGGGAGACTCCTTGGGCGGGGAGCTGTTTTTT.

This clone came up once. This rearrangement joins TRBV7-8 to TRBJ2-7, with 7 nucleotides matching TRBD1. Per the germline V gene, CDR1 is SGHVS and CDR2 is FQNEAQ. This CDR3 comprises 14 residues. The trim removed 1 base at V and 4 bases at J, leaving 4 bases unmatched. The chain's CDR3 is CASSLDRGTYEQYF. As DNA, the CDR3 is TGTGCCAGCAGCTTAGACAGGGGAACTTACGAGCAGTACTTC.

The V call is TRBV11-2, the J call TRBJ2-1; 8 bases map to TRBD2. Germline values: CDR1 SGHAT, CDR2 FQNNGV. V lost 6 bases, J lost 4 bases, and 14 bases stayed unmatched. This CDR3 is built from 17 residues. The CDR3: CASSIKGRREEYNEQFF. The CDR3 region has the DNA TGTGCCAGCAGTATTAAGGGCCGGCGGGAGGAGTACAATGAGCAGTTCTTC. Looking up the rest from reference TRBV11-2 and TRBJ2-1 gives the full variable domain: EAGVAQSPRYKIIEKRQSVAFWCNPISGHATLYWYQQILGQGPKLLIQFQNNGVVDDSQLPKDRFSAERLKGVDSTLKIQPAKLEDSAVYLCASSIKGRREEYNEQFFGPGTRLTVL.

The rearrangement uses TRBV6-5 and TRBJ2-1, with unresolved D. Trimming took off 7 bases at V and 0 bases at J, with 7 bases between the two ends. This CDR3 contains 13 residues. Germline V gives CDR1 MNHEY, CDR2 SVGAGI. This CDR3 reads CASTKSSYNEQFF. The DNA for the CDR3 is TGTGCCAGCACCAAGAGCTCCTACAATGAGCAGTTCTTC.

The genes are TRBV9 and TRBJ1-4; D uncertain. V was trimmed by 2 bases and J by 8 bases, leaving 13 bases between them. CDR3 size: 14 residues. In germline, CDR1 is SGDLS, CDR2 YYNGEE. CDR3 DNA: TGTGCCAGCAGCGTTGGGCAGGCGGTGGAAAAACTGTTTTTT. As protein: CASSVGQAVEKLFF.

J is TRBJ2-7 and V is TRBV6-1, with D possibly being TRBD1 (6 bases). The CDR3 totals 16 residues. Germline V CDR1 and CDR2: MNHNS, SASEGT. V shed 4 bases and J shed 3 bases, with 19 bases lying between them. CDR3 protein: CASSATRGKGGYEQYF. CDR3 DNA: TGTGCCAGCAGTGCAACCAGGGGAAAAGGTGGCTACGAGCAGTACTTC.

This rearrangement joins TRBV27 to TRBJ2-7; 10 bases agree with TRBD2. Germline CDR1 and CDR2: MNHEY and SMNVEV (reference sequence). CDR3 length: 15 amino acids. V lost 2 bases and J lost 2; bases outside the gene matches: 3. In nucleotides, the CDR3 is TGTGCCAGCAGTTTAAGCGGGAGGGCCCCCTACGAGCAGTACTTC. Translated: CASSLSGRAPYEQYF.

This chain connects TRBV18 to TRBJ2-5, with D uncertain. The CDR3 is made up of 14 amino acids. The germline V gene encodes CDR1 KGHSH and CDR2 LQKENI. V was trimmed by 3 bases and J by 9 bases, leaving 17 bases between them. DNA for the CDR3: TGTGCCAGCTCACCCATAAGCTCAAAAGGGTCCCAGTACTTC. This gives the protein CASSPISSKGSQYF.

A single count supports this clone. The J gene is TRBJ2-3, the V gene TRBV14, with D perhaps TRBD2 (5 bases). The CDR3 covers 16 residues. The germline V gene has CDR1 SGHDN and CDR2 FVKESK. V lost 1 base and J lost 2, with 13 bases in between. The CDR3 loop reads CASSQAGNTPTDTQYF. Here the CDR3 DNA reads TGTGCCAGCAGCCAAGCGGGGAATACCCCCACAGATACGCAGTATTTT.

This chain joins TRBV18 and TRBJ2-1; D is uncertain. V shed 3 bases and J shed 8 bases, with 14 bases lying between them. CDR1 and CDR2 (germline): KGHSH, LQKENI. This CDR3 region has 14 residues. The CDR3 sequence: CASSPQQLADEQFF. In nucleotides, the CDR3 is TGTGCCAGCTCACCCCAGCAACTGGCCGATGAGCAGTTCTTC.

The V gene is TRBV4-2, the J gene TRBJ1-1; 8 positions agree with TRBD1. The CDR3 extends over 16 amino acids. The germline V gene has CDR1 LGHNA and CDR2 YNFKEQ. Losses at the gene ends were 5 bases for V and 4 bases for J; bases not matched to a gene: 12. CDR3 coding DNA: TGTGCCAGCAGCACGGGACAGGAAACCCGCGGCACTGAAGCTTTCTTT. Amino acid sequence: CASSTGQETRGTEAFF.

The chain is built from TRBV7-2 and TRBJ2-7, with no clear D. The CDR3 consists of 17 residues. CDR1 is SGHTA, CDR2 FQGNSA, per germline. V lost 3 bases and J 1 base, leaving 19 bases between the germline ends. CDR3 amino acids: CASSFRAFEARSYEQYF. CDR3 sequence (DNA): TGTGCCAGCAGCTTCCGGGCCTTCGAAGCTAGGTCCTACGAGCAGTACTTC.

The V and J genes are TRBV5-1 and TRBJ2-3; D tentatively fits TRBD1 or TRBD2 (5 bases each). Deletions cut 1 base from V and 10 bases from J, with 16 bases between. The CDR3 is made up of 14 amino acids. Per germline, CDR1 SGHRS and CDR2 YFSETQ. CDR3 residues: CASSLSPGPYAQYF. The CDR3 nucleotides are TGCGCCAGCAGCTTGTCCCCGGGACCATATGCGCAGTATTTT.

V is TRBV27 and J is TRBJ2-6; a weak D match, TRBD1 (5 bases). Germline assignment: CDR1 MNHEY and CDR2 SMNVEV (reference sequence). This CDR3 comprises 16 residues. The V end was cut by 2 bases, the J end by 2 bases, with 10 bases between. CDR3 bases: TGTGCCAGCAGTTTACAGGGTTGGGCTGGGGCCAACGTCCTGACTTTC. This gives the protein CASSLQGWAGANVLTF. Supplemented by reference TRBV27 and TRBJ2-6, the full variable domain reads EAQVTQNPRYLITVTGKKLTVTCSQNMNHEYMSWYRQDPGLGLRQIYYSMNVEVTDKGDVPEGYKVSRKEKRNFPLILESPSPNQTSLYFCASSLQGWAGANVLTFGAGSRLTVL.

This clone has just one count. The chain joins TRBV2 to TRBJ2-6; tentatively, D is TRBD1 (5 bases). The CDR3 length is 15 residues. Germline CDR1 SNHLY, CDR2 FYNNEI. The V end was cut by 9 bases, the J end by 1 base, with 13 bases between. Here the CDR3 reads CARSSDSSGANVLTF. CDR3 DNA sequence: TGTGCCAGATCCTCCGACAGTTCTGGGGCCAACGTCCTGACTTTC.

The chain couples TRBV10-3 to TRBJ2-1, with TRBD2 as a possible D gene (6 bases). Trimming took 7 bases from V and 0 from J, leaving 13 bases between them. This CDR3 is 15 amino acids long. Germline CDR1 ENHRY, CDR2 SYGVKD. Here the CDR3 DNA reads TGTGCCATCAACCCCCGGGGGAGCTCCTACAATGAGCAGTTCTTC. Encoded protein: CAINPRGSSYNEQFF.

The chain couples TRBV29-1 to TRBJ2-1, with 10 bases fitting TRBD2. This CDR3 has 15 amino acids. The V gene's germline CDR1 is SQVTM and CDR2 ANQGSEA. J lost 5 bases, V lost 6 bases, and 10 bases had no gene match. CDR3: CSVKTSSGGHNEQFF. CDR3 nucleotides: TGCAGCGTCAAAACCTCTAGCGGGGGCCACAATGAGCAGTTCTTC.

Concerning this clone itself: The junction departs from the called germline gene at one end, perhaps through a read error. The chain combines TRBV4-2 with TRBJ2-1; D is uncertain. This CDR3 region has 16 residues. CDR1 LGHNA and CDR2 YNFKEQ come from the germline V gene. In DNA, the CDR3 is TGTGCCAGCAGCCAAGGAGTGTGGGATTCCTTCAATGAGCAGTTCTTC. Translation gives CASSQGVWDSFNEQFF.

The genes are TRBV10-3 and TRBJ2-7, with D hard to call. The CDR3 spans 13 residues. CDR1 and CDR2 from the germline V gene are ENHRY and SYGVKD. Trimming took 4 bases from V and 4 from J, leaving 11 bases between them. The CDR3 bases are TGTGCCATCAGTGCTGCGACCTCGTACGAGCAGTACTTC. Translation: CAISAATSYEQYF.

The J gene is TRBJ2-1, the V gene TRBV5-4; no clear D. Trimming shortened V by 2 bases and J by 1 base, and 13 bases separated the two germline ends. The CDR3 sequence is 16 residues long. CDR1 SGHNT and CDR2 YYREEE come from the germline V gene (reference sequence). Here the CDR3 reads CASSFGGVGSYNEQFF. CDR3 in DNA: TGTGCCAGCAGCTTCGGCGGCGTAGGGTCCTACAATGAGCAGTTCTTC.